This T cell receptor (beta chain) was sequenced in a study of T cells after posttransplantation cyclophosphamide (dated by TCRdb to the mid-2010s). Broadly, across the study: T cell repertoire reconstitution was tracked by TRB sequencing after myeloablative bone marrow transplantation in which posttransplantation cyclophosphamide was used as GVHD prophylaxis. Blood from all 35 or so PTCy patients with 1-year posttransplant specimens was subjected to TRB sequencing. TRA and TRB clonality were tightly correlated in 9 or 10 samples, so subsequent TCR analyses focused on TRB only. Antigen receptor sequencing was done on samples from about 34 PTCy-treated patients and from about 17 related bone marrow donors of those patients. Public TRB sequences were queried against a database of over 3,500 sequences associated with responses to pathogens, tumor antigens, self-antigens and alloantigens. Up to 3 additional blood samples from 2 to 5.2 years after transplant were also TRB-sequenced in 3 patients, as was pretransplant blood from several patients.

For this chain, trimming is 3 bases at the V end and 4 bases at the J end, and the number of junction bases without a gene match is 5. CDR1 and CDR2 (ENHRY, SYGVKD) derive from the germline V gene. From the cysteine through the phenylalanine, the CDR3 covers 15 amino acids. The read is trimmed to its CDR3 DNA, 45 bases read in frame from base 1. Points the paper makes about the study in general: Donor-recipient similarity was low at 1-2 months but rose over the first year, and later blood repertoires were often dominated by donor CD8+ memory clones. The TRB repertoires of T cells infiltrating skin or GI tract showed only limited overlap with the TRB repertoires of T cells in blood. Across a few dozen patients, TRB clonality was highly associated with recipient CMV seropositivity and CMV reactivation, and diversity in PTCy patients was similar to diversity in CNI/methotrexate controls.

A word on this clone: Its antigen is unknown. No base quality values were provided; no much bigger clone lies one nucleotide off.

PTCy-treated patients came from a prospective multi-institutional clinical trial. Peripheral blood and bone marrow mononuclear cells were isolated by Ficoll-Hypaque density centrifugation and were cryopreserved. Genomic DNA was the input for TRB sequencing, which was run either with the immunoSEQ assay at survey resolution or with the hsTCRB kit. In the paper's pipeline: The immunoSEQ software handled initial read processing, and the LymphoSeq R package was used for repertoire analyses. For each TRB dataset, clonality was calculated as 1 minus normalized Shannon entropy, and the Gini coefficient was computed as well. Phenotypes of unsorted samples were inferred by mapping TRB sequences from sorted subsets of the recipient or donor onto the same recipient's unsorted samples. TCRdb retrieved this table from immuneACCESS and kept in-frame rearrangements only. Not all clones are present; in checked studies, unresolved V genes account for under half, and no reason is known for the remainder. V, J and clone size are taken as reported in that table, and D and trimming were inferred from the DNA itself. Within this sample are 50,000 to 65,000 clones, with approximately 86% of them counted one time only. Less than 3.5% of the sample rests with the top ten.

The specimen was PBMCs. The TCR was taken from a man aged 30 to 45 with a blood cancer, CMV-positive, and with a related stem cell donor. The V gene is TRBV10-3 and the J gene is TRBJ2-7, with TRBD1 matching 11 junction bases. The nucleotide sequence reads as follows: TGTGCCATCAGTGAAGGGACAGGGGGTGGGTACGAGCAGTACTTC. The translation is CAISEGTGGGYEQYF.